This T cell receptor (beta chain) emerged from a study of Tregs in tolerant kidney transplant recipients. Thawed PBMCs were FACS-sorted into unstimulated CD4+CD25+CD127- regulatory T cells, CD4+CD25- non-regulatory cells, CD4 and CD8 cells. Only in-frame clones appear in the TCRdb table, and some are missing; sequencing was by immunoSEQ multiplex PCR. The sample records under 95,000 clones, approximately 90% being singletons. The CDR3 consists of 15 residues. After removal of 2 bases from V and 3 bases from J, the junction contained 6 bases not matched to a gene. CDR1 and CDR2 (germline): SGHNT, YYREEE (reference sequence).

Sequenced material: Tregs from blood, taken before the transplant. The TCR was taken from a human donor who received a combined kidney and bone marrow transplant. This rearrangement joins TRBV5-4 to TRBJ2-3; 7 nucleotides agree with TRBD2. CDR3 DNA: TGTGCCAGCAGCTTCGGCGGGAGTGGGACAGATACGCAGTATTTT. Translating it yields CASSFGGSGTDTQYF.